This entry features one T cell receptor beta chain sequence. This clone has a handful of counts. No cognate antigen has been identified for it. The input lacks base qualities; no much larger clone sits a single base away. V loses 11 bases, J loses 4 bases, and the germline ends lie 15 bases apart. From the cysteine up to the phenylalanine, the CDR3 has a length of 13 residues. Here the CDR3 DNA is all that survives: 39 bases in frame from base 1. The germline V gene specifies WSHSY as CDR1 and SAAADI as CDR2. Libraries were prepared through the immunoSEQ multiplex PCR assay. Sourced from immuneACCESS, this table was stored by TCRdb with only in-frame sequences that have V and J called. A share of the clones is absent; for the studies checked, an unresolved V gene accounts for under half, and the remainder has no known explanation. Recorded for this sample are about 8,500 clones; 70% to 90% of them occurred a single time. The ten largest make up about a tenth of the sample.

These data originate in a study of T cell changes during pregnancy in multiple sclerosis (dated by TCRdb to about 2019). Regarding the study in general: In women with multiple sclerosis, the researchers looked at how the T cell repertoire shifted as pregnancy progressed.

Sequencing used CD8+ T cells from peripheral blood mononuclear cells, obtained in the first trimester of pregnancy. The V gene is TRBV10-2 and the J gene is TRBJ2-1; TRBD2 might be the D gene, on 6 matching bases. The sequence came from a female donor in good health, enrolled as a control in a pregnancy study. The CDR3 has the sequence CAVTRDSYNEQFF. The nucleotides read TGCGCCGTAACCCGGGACTCTTACAATGAGCAGTTCTTC.